One sample yielded the 9 T cell receptor beta chains listed below, sequenced in a study of graft-versus-host responses after intestinal transplantation. These TCRs are of unknown antigen specificity. TCRdb keeps only in-frame clones here, not all; method: immunoSEQ multiplex PCR. The profile shows about 90,000 clones, roughly 91% of them singletons. The source was unstimulated CD8+ T cells sorted from spleen or lymph node cells, collected before transplant. Receptors originate from a human donor who was the organ donor for an intestinal transplant.

V gene TRBV9 combines with J gene TRBJ2-7, with D perhaps TRBD2 (6 bases). The CDR3 has 13 residues. V was pared by 0 bases and J by 8 bases, with 12 bases between. Germline assignment: CDR1 SGDLS and CDR2 YYNGEE. The CDR3 region has the DNA TGTGCCAGCAGCGTAGAGGCGGGAAATAAGCAGTACTTC. Encoded protein: CASSVEAGNKQYF.

The rearrangement joins TRBV13 to TRBJ2-5; 12 nucleotides align to TRBD1. The V gene's germline CDR1 is PRHDT and CDR2 FYEKMQ (reference sequence). V was clipped by 4 bases and J by 4 bases; unmatched bases: 16. This CDR3 is 19 amino acids long. The CDR3 region is CASSSSPGQGAYAPETQYF. The CDR3 nucleotides read TGTGCCAGCAGCTCGTCGCCGGGACAGGGGGCCTATGCCCCAGAGACCCAGTACTTC.

V gene TRBV14 combines with J gene TRBJ2-1; no clear D gene. The CDR3 covers 15 residues. Trimming removed 2 bases at V and 4 bases at J, with 12 bases between. Germline assignment: CDR1 SGHDN and CDR2 FVKESK. DNA for the CDR3: TGTGCCAGCAGCCAATACACTGGCGGATACAATGAGCAGTTCTTC. This translates into CASSQYTGGYNEQFF.

This rearrangement joins TRBV5-1 to TRBJ2-7; 7 bases match TRBD1. The CDR3 has 14 amino acids. The ends lost 2 bases at V and 3 bases at J; junction bases unmatched: 5. In germline, CDR1 is SGHRS, CDR2 YFSETQ. CDR3 loop: CASSFRQGGYEQYF. The CDR3 nucleotides read TGCGCCAGCAGCTTTAGACAGGGCGGCTACGAGCAGTACTTC.

J is TRBJ2-1 and V is TRBV19; D is possibly TRBD2 (5 bases). V lost 6 bases and J lost 4, with 19 bases in between. The CDR3 contains 16 residues. CDR1 and CDR2 (germline): LNHDA, SQIVND (reference sequence). The CDR3 region is CASSARLPGSYNEQFF. The DNA of the CDR3 is TGTGCCAGTAGCGCCAGGCTCCCGGGGTCTTACAATGAGCAGTTCTTC.

The genes are TRBV5-1 and TRBJ2-7, with 8 bases matching TRBD1. Looked up from germline, CDR1 is SGHRS and CDR2 is YFSETQ. CDR3 length equals 15 residues. J lost 2 bases, V lost 5 bases, and 9 bases had no gene match. CDR3 coding DNA: TGCGCCAGCAGTTTGTCCGGGACAGGCCCCTACGAGCAGTACTTC. Translating it yields CASSLSGTGPYEQYF.

The chain couples TRBV9 to TRBJ1-5; possibly TRBD1 for D (5 bases). V was cut by 0 bases and J by 5 bases, with 12 bases left in between. CDR1 is SGDLS and CDR2 is YYNGEE in the germline V gene. This CDR3 region has 15 residues. The CDR3 region has the DNA TGTGCCAGCAGCGTAGAGGGGTTAGGGGATCAGCCCCAGCATTTT. Translated, it gives CASSVEGLGDQPQHF.

The V gene is TRBV4-1, the J gene TRBJ1-1; D remains ambiguous. CDR1 and CDR2 (germline): MGHRA, YSYEKL. The CDR3 has 16 residues. Trimming removed 5 bases from V and 1 base from J, with 17 bases in between. The CDR3 loop is CASSSMGGLRNTEAFF. DNA of the CDR3: TGCGCCAGCAGCTCAATGGGAGGGCTCAGGAACACTGAAGCTTTCTTT.

This chain joins TRBV19 and TRBJ1-4, with 7 bases aligning to TRBD1. The CDR3 loop spans 14 amino acids. The V gene end was trimmed by 5 bases and the J gene end by 8 bases; junction bases not matched to a gene: 8. The germline gives CDR1 LNHDA, CDR2 SQIVND (reference sequence). The chain's CDR3 is CASSATGVQEKLFF. The CDR3 DNA reads TGTGCCAGTAGTGCCACAGGGGTTCAGGAAAAACTGTTTTTT.